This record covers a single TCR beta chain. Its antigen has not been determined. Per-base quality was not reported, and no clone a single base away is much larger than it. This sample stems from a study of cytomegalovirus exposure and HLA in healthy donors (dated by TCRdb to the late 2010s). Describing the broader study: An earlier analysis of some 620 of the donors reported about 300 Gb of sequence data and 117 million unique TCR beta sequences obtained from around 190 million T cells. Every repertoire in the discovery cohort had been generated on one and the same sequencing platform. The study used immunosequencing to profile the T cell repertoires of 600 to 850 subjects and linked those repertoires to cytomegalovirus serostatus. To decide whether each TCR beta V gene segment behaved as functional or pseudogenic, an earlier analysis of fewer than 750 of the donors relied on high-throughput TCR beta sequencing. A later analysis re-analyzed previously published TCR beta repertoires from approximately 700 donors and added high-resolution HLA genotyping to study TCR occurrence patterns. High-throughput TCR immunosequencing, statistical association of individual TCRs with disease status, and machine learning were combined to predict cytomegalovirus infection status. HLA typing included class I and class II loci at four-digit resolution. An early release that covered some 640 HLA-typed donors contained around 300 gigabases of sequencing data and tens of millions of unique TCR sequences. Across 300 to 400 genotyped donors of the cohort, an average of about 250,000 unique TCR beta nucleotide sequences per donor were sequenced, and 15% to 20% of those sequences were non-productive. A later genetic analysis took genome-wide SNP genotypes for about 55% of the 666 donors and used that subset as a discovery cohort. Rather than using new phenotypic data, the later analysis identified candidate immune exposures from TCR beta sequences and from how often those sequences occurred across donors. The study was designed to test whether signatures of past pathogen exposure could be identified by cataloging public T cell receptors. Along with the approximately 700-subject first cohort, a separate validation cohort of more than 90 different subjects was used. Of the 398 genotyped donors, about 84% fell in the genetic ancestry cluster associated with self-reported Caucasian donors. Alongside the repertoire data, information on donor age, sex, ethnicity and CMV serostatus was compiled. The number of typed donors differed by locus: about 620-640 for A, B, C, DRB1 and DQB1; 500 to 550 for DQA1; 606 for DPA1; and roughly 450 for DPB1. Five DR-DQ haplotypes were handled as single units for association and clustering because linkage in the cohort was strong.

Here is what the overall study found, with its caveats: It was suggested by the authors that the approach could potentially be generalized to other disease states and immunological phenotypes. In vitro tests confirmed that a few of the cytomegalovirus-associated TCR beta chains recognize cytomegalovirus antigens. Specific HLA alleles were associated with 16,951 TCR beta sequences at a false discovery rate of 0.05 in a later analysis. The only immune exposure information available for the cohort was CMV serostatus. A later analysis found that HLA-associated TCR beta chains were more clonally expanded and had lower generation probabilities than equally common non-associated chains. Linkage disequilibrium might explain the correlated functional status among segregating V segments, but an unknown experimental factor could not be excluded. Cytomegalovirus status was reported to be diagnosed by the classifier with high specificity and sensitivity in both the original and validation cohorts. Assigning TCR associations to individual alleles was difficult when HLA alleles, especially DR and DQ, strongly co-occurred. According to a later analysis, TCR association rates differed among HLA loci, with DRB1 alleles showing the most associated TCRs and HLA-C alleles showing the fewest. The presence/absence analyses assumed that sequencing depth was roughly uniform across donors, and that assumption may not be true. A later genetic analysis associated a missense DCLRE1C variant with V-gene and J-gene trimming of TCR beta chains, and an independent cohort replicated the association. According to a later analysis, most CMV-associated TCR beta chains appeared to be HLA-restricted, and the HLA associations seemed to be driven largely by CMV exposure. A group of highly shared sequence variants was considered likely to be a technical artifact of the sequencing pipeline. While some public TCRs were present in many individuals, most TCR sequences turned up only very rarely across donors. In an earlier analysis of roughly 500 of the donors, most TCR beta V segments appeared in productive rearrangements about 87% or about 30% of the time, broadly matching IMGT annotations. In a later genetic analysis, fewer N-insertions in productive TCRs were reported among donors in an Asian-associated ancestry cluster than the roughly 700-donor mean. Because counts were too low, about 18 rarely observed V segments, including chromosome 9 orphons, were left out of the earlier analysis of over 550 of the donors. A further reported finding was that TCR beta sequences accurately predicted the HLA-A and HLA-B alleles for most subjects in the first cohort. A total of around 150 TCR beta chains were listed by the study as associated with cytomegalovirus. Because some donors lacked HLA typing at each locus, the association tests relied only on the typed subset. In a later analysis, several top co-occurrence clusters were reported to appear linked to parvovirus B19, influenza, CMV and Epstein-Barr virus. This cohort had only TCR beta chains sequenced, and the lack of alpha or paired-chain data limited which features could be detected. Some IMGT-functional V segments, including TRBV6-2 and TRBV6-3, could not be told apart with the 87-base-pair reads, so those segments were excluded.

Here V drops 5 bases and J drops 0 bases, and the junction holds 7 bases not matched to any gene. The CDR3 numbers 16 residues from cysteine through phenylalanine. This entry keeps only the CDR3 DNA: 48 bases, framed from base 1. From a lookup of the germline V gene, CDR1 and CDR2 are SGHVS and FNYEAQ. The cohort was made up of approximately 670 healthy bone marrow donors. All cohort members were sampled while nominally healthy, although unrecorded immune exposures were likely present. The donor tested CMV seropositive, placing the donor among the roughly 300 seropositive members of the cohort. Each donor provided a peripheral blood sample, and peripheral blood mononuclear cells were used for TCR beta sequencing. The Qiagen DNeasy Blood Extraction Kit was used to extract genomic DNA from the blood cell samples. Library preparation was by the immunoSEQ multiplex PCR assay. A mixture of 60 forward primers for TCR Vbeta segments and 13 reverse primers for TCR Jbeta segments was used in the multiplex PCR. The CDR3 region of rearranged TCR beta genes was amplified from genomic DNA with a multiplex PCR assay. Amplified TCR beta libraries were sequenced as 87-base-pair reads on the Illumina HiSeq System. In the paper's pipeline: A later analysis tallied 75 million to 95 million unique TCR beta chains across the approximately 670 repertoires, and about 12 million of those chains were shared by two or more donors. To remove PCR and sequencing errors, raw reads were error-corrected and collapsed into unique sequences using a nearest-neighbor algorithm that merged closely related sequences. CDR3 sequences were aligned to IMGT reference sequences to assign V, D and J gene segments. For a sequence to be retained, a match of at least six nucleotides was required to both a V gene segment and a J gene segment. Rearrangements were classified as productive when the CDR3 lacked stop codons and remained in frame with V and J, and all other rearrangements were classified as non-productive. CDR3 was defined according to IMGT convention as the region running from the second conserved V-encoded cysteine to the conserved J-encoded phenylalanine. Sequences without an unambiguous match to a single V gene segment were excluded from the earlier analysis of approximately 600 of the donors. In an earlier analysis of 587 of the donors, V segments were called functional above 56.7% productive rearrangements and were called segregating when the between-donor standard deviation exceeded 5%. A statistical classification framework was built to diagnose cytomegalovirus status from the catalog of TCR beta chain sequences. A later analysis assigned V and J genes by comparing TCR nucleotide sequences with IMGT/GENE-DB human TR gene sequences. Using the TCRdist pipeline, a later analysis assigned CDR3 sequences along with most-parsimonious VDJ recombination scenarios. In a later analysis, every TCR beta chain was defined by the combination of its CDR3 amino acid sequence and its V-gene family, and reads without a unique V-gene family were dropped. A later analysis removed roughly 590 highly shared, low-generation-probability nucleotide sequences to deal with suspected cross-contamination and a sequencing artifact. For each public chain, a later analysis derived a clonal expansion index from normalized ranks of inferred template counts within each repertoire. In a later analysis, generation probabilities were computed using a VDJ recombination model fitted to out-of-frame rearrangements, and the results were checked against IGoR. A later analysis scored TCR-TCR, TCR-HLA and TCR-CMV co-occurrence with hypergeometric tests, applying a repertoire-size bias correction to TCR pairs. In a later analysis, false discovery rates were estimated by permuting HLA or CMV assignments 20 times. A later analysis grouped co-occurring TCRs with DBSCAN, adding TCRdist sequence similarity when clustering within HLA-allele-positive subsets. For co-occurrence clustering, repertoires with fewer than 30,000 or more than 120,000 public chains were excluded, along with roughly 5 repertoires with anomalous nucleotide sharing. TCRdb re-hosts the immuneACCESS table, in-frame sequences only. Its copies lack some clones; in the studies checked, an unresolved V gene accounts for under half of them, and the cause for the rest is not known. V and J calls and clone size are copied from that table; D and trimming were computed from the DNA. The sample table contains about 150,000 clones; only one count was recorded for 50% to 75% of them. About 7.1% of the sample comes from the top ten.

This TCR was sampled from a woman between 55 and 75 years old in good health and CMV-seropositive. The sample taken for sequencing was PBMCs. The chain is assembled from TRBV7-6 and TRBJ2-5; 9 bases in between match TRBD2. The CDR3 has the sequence CASSRRERGDQETQYF. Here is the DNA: TGTGCCAGCAGCAGGCGGGAGCGGGGGGACCAAGAGACCCAGTACTTC.